The rows below give T cell receptor beta chains drawn from one sample of a study of Tregs in tolerant kidney transplant recipients. Only in-frame clones appear in the TCRdb table, and some are missing; sequencing was by immunoSEQ multiplex PCR. The table includes around 66,000 clones, 70% to 90% detected once. Sequenced material: Tregs from blood, taken before the transplant. The receptors here all came from a human donor who received a combined kidney and bone marrow transplant. Each CDR3 is given with its conserved first and last residue. The D gene is left open where the match is weak. Not all rows give a size; the values are once, few, many and, for expanded clones, a class.

TRBJ2-1,TRBV7-8,-,TRBD2,TGTGCGACTAGCGGGGGTCATGAGCAGTTCTTC,CATSGGHEQFF
TRBJ2-7,TRBV11-2,-,TRBD2,TGTGCCAGCAGCCATATAGGGTCTAGCGGGGCCCCAATCTCCTACGAGCAGTACTTC,CASSHIGSSGAPISYEQYF
TRBJ2-5,TRBV5-1,-,TRBD2,TGCGCCAGCAGCCTACAGGGACTAGCGGGCGGGGAGACCCAGTACTTC,CASSLQGLAGGETQYF
TRBJ2-3,TRBV5-1,few,-,TGCGCCAGCAGCTTGGCCAGGTTCACAGATACGCAGTATTTT,CASSLARFTDTQYF
TRBJ2-7,TRBV7-9,-,TRBD2,TGTGCCAGCAGCTCCCCGACTAGCCGAATTCCCTACGAGCAGTACTTC,CASSSPTSRIPYEQYF
TRBJ1-5,TRBV21-1,-,-,TGTGCCGGTAGACTGAAAAATCAGCCCCAGCATTTT,CAGRLKNQPQHF
TRBJ2-3,TRBV7-6,-,-,TGTGCCAGCAGCTTAGAGCAGGGGAATACGCAGTATTTT,CASSLEQGNTQYF
TRBJ1-1,TRBV28,-,-,TGTGCCAGCAGTTTGGAGTCACGGGGCAGGGCCGCTTTCTTT,CASSLESRGRAAFF
TRBJ1-5,TRBV5-4,-,-,TGTGCCAGCAGCTTGGACCTAAATCAGCCCCAGCATTTT,CASSLDLNQPQHF
TRBJ2-1,TRBV30,-,-,TGTGCCTGGGCAGACGTCGATGAGCAGTTCTTC,CAWADVDEQFF
TRBJ1-3,TRBV5-1,-,-,TGCGCCAGCAGCTTGGGAGGGGGAAACACCATATATTTT,CASSLGGGNTIYF
TRBJ1-5,TRBV6-5,-,-,TGTGCCAGCAGTCAGGGGATGTCGGTTGGGCAGCCCCAGCATTTT,CASSQGMSVGQPQHF
TRBJ2-3,TRBV29-1,-,-,TGCAGCGTTCTTACGGGAACGCAGTATTTT,CSVLTGTQYF